The 25 T cell receptor beta chains presented below share a single source sample, sequenced in a study of T cells after yellow fever vaccination. TCRdb redid the calling of the 5' RACE reads with MiXCR, one entry per CDR3 protein. The table records a few hundred thousand distinct CDR3 sequences, approximately 4% of them present only once. Sequences were derived from PBMCs, sampled 5 days after the yellow fever booster vaccination. These receptors came from a man aged 18 to 30 who received the YFV17D yellow fever vaccine.

V and J are TRBV6-2 or TRBV6-3 and TRBJ2-3, with D tentatively TRBD1 (5 bases). Trimming left V 0 bases short and J 4 bases short, with 29 bases between. CDR1 is MNHEY and CDR2 is SVGEGT in the germline V gene. The CDR3 length is 21 residues. Here the CDR3 reads CASSYSMDTGSEGFGSDTQYF. In nucleotides, the CDR3 is TGTGCCAGCAGTTACTCGATGGACACCGGCTCAGAAGGCTTTGGTTCAGATACGCAGTATTTT.

This clonotype was detected many times. This sequence joins TRBV7-2 and TRBJ1-3; D ambiguous. CDR3 length equals 12 residues. CDR1 and CDR2 from the germline V gene are SGHTA and FQGNSA. V was shortened by 2 bases and J by 4 bases, with 3 bases between the two germline ends. The CDR3 sequence is CASSLKGNTIYF. DNA for the CDR3: TGTGCCAGCAGCTTAAAAGGAAACACCATATATTTT.

In DNA form, the CDR3 reads TGTGCCAGCAGCTTACAGCGGGGGGCCATGTATACGCAGTATTTT. This codes for CASSLQRGAMYTQYF. This chain joins TRBV7-2 and TRBJ2-3, with TRBD2 matching 9 bases. The CDR3 is made up of 15 amino acids. V was clipped by 2 bases and J by 7 bases; unmatched bases: 7. Germline V gene sequence: CDR1 SGHTA, CDR2 FQGNSA.

The chain employs TRBV11-2 and TRBJ1-4; the D is unclear. This CDR3 comprises 13 residues. V lost 5 bases to trimming and J lost 8 bases, with 12 bases between them. Per the germline V gene, CDR1 is SGHAT and CDR2 is FQNNGV. The CDR3 reads CASSVGLQEKLFF. The CDR3 DNA reads TGTGCCAGCAGCGTGGGTCTGCAGGAAAAACTGTTTTTT.

The chain carries TRBV29-1 and TRBJ1-2, with D possibly matching TRBD1 (6 bases). The CDR3 covers 14 residues. Trimming pared 4 bases from V and 1 base from J, leaving 13 bases between. CDR1 SQVTM and CDR2 ANQGSEA come from the germline V gene. This chain's CDR3 is CSVGLSGHNYGYTF. In nucleotides, the CDR3 is TGCAGCGTTGGCCTTTCGGGACATAACTATGGCTACACCTTC.

There are many counts of this clonotype. V and J are TRBV2 and TRBJ2-7; D call uncertain. V was clipped by 1 base and J by 0 bases, with 7 bases between them. Germline assignment: CDR1 SNHLY and CDR2 FYNNEI. This CDR3 is 14 amino acids long. The CDR3 is CASSEGQVSYEQYV. CDR3 sequence (DNA): TGTGCCAGCAGTGAAGGGCAAGTCTCCTACGAGCAGTACGTC.

This clonotype was detected a few times. The V call is TRBV7-9, the J call TRBJ1-2; TRBD1 might be the D (5 bases). Trimming shortened V by 4 bases and J by 0 bases, and 9 bases separated the two germline ends. Germline V lookup: CDR1 SEHNR, CDR2 FQNEAQ (reference sequence). The CDR3 runs 14 residues. The CDR3 DNA is TGTGCCAGCAGCTCAGGGCCGTCTAACTATGGCTACACCTTC. Translated, it gives CASSSGPSNYGYTF.

V usage is TRBV20-1 and J usage is TRBJ1-1, with 7 bases matching TRBD1. Trimming removed 8 bases from V and 3 bases from J; junction bases left unmatched: 12. This CDR3 comprises 14 residues. Per germline, CDR1 DFQATT and CDR2 SNEGSKA (reference sequence). Written as DNA, the CDR3 is TGCAGTCCGAAGAGGGGGCCAGGGGACACTGAAGCTTTCTTT. Translated: CSPKRGPGDTEAFF.

This clonotype was seen a few times. The chain is built from TRBV7-3 and TRBJ2-7, with a weak D call TRBD1 (6 bases). CDR1 SGHTA and CDR2 FQGTGA come from the germline V gene. This CDR3 is built from 15 residues. Trimming took off 5 bases at V and 2 bases at J, with 16 bases between the two ends. The chain's CDR3 is CASSPNPGETYEQYF. CDR3 in DNA: TGTGCCAGCAGCCCAAACCCAGGGGAGACCTACGAGCAGTACTTC.

This clonotype was seen repeatedly, ten times or more. The rearrangement joins TRBV5-6 to TRBJ1-1; perhaps TRBD1 as D (5 bases). CDR1 SGHDT and CDR2 YYEEEE come from the germline V gene. The CDR3 contains 16 residues. Trimming shortened V by 0 bases and J by 4 bases, and 16 bases separated the two germline ends. CDR3 amino acids: CASSLGQGGLRTEAFF. CDR3 in DNA: TGTGCCAGCAGCTTGGGGCAGGGCGGGTTGCGCACTGAAGCTTTCTTT. The full variable domain, its missing parts supplied by reference TRBV5-6 and TRBJ1-1, is DAGVTQSPTHLIKTRGQQVTLRCSPKSGHDTVSWYQQALGQGPQFIFQYYEEEERQRGNFPDRFSGHQFPNYSSELNVNALLLGDSALYLCASSLGQGGLRTEAFFGQGTRLTVV.

V usage is TRBV7-3 and J usage is TRBJ1-2; TRBD1 aligns across 9 bases. The CDR3 contains 13 residues. Germline V gives CDR1 SGHTA, CDR2 FQGTGA. Trimming cost V 8 bases and J 1 base; bases outside gene matches: 2. The CDR3 sequence is CASGTGNNYGYTF. CDR3 in DNA: TGTGCCAGCGGGACAGGGAATAACTATGGCTACACCTTC.

The gene calls are TRBV6-1 and TRBJ2-3; 8 bases are shared with TRBD1. This CDR3 comprises 16 residues. Germline CDR1 MNHNS, CDR2 SASEGT. The junction had 8 bases not matched to a gene; V was cut back by 4 bases and J by 2 bases. CDR3 sequence reads: CASSGGQVRYTDTQYF. CDR3 DNA sequence: TGTGCCAGCAGTGGGGGACAGGTGAGGTACACAGATACGCAGTATTTT.

The chain employs TRBV27 and TRBJ2-2; 7 nucleotides align to TRBD1. The CDR3 is made up of 14 amino acids. Looked up from germline, CDR1 is MNHEY and CDR2 is SMNVEV (reference sequence). V shed 9 bases, J shed 6 bases, and the junction held 10 bases outside the gene matches. The CDR3 spells CASLPRRGPGELFF. CDR3 coding DNA: TGTGCCAGTCTACCGAGAAGGGGGCCCGGGGAGCTGTTTTTT.

In its sample, this clonotype was seen many times. V is TRBV5-1 and J is TRBJ2-3, with D unclear. Germline V gene lookup returns CDR1 SGHRS and CDR2 YFSETQ. With 1 base removed from V and 0 bases from J, the gap between germline ends came to 15 bases. There are 17 residues in the CDR3. In DNA form, the CDR3 reads TGCGCCAGCAGCTTGACCGCAAAAGCTGCTAGCACAGATACGCAGTATTTT. Its translation: CASSLTAKAASTDTQYF.

This clonotype turned up a few times. The chain combines TRBV4-2 with TRBJ2-2; 7 bases agree with TRBD2. V dropped 3 bases and J dropped 0; count of bases not matched to a gene: 10. The CDR3 length is 18 residues. The V gene's germline CDR1 is LGHNA and CDR2 YNFKEQ. CDR3 sequence reads: CASSQRVVGGANTGELFF. In nucleotides, the CDR3 is TGTGCCAGCAGCCAGAGGGTTGTGGGGGGGGCGAACACCGGGGAGCTGTTTTTT.

In its sample, this clonotype was seen many times. An end of the junction does not agree with germline; a read error may underlie this. The chain employs TRBV5-1 and TRBJ2-3; D tentatively reads TRBD1 or TRBD2 (6 bases each). This CDR3 spans 14 amino acids. Germline V CDR1 and CDR2: SGHRS, YFSETQ. The CDR3 region has the DNA TGTGCCAGCAGCTTAGGGGGGCGCACAGATACGCAGTATTTT. Translation gives CASSLGGRTDTQYF.

Ten or more counts support this clonotype. The rearrangement links TRBV7-9 to TRBJ1-4; D is unclear. Germline assignment: CDR1 SEHNR and CDR2 FQNEAQ (reference sequence). The V gene lost 5 bases and the J gene lost 7 bases, with 11 bases spanning the gap. This CDR3 contains 13 residues. As DNA, the CDR3 is TGTGCCAGCAGCCCCGGACGCGGTGAAAAACTGTTTTTT. This sequence encodes CASSPGRGEKLFF. Supplemented by reference TRBV7-9 and TRBJ1-4, the full variable domain reads DTGVSQNPRHKITKRGQNVTFRCDPISEHNRLYWYRQTLGQGPEFLTYFQNEAQLEKSRLLSDRFSAERPKGSFSTLEIQRTEQGDSAMYLCASSPGRGEKLFFGSGTQLSVL.

This clonotype was detected only a few times. V gene TRBV20-1 combines with J gene TRBJ2-1; 8 nucleotides agree with TRBD2. V shed 4 bases and J 6 bases; nucleotides not matched to a gene: 14. This CDR3 region has 16 residues. Germline V gives CDR1 DFQATT, CDR2 SNEGSKA (reference sequence). The CDR3 sequence is CSAISSGGAYPNEQFF. The CDR3 bases are TGCAGTGCTATAAGCTCCGGGGGGGCCTATCCCAATGAGCAGTTCTTC.

The gene calls are TRBV5-1 and TRBJ1-2; D may be TRBD1 (6 bases). This CDR3 has 13 amino acids. The germline gives CDR1 SGHRS, CDR2 YFSETQ. Between the trimmed V and J ends, which lost 4 bases and 5 bases, there was a span of 12 bases. The CDR3 DNA reads as TGCGCCAGCAGCCCTAAGGGGGAGTATGGCTACACCTTC. Translation: CASSPKGEYGYTF.

This clonotype was detected a few times. This rearrangement joins TRBV9 to TRBJ2-3; TRBD2 matches at 11 bases. Germline CDR1 reads SGDLS; CDR2 reads YYNGEE. V trimming: 2 bases; J trimming: 14 bases; junction bases outside the gene matches: 7. The CDR3 has 13 residues. The CDR3 bases are TGTGCCAGCAGCGTTTCTAGCGGGGGGCGTCTGTATTTT. This codes for CASSVSSGGRLYF.

This clonotype was observed a handful of times. The chain links TRBV5-1 to TRBJ2-3; a weak D match, TRBD1 (5 bases). The CDR3 contains 16 residues. CDR1 is SGHRS and CDR2 is YFSETQ in the germline V gene. V was shortened by 1 base and J by 0 bases, with 12 bases between the two germline ends. The CDR3 nucleotides are TGCGCCAGCAGCTTGCCTCGGACAAGGAGCACAGATACGCAGTATTTT. This encodes CASSLPRTRSTDTQYF.

The chain couples TRBV28 to TRBJ2-2; D is perhaps TRBD1 (5 bases). The CDR3 spans 15 residues. Germline CDR1 reads MDHEN; CDR2 reads SYDVKM. The ends were cut back, 3 bases at V and 7 bases at J, with 15 bases in the middle. CDR3 amino acids: CASSFRIQGSGELFF. The CDR3 DNA reads TGTGCCAGCAGTTTTAGGATCCAGGGTAGCGGGGAGCTGTTTTTT.

In this sample, this clonotype turned up many times. The chain has TRBV7-9 and TRBJ1-1, with D maybe TRBD1 (6 bases). V was cut by 2 bases and J by 8 bases, with 9 bases left in between. This CDR3 contains 12 residues. Looked up from germline, CDR1 is SEHNR and CDR2 is FQNEAQ (reference sequence). The DNA of the CDR3 is TGTGCCAGCAGCTTAAACAGGGTAGAAGCTTTCTTT. It yields the protein CASSLNRVEAFF.

This clonotype was seen only a few times. This sequence joins TRBV14 and TRBJ1-6; no reliable D call. Germline lookup yields CDR1 SGHDN and CDR2 FVKESK. CDR3 length: 13 amino acids. Trimming removed 5 bases at V and 7 bases at J, with 9 bases between. CDR3 in amino acids: CASSARLNSPLHF. DNA for the CDR3: TGTGCCAGCAGCGCCCGACTGAATTCACCCCTCCACTTT.

This clonotype appeared many times. V usage is TRBV5-1 and J usage is TRBJ2-3; D is possibly TRBD1 or TRBD2 (5 bases each). The CDR3 totals 17 residues. Deletions cut 3 bases from V and 1 base from J, with 18 bases between. From germline, CDR1 is SGHRS and CDR2 YFSETQ. The CDR3 nucleotides read TGCGCCAGCAGCTGGCGGGCAGGGAGAGGTCGCACAGATACGCAGTATTTT. This gives the protein CASSWRAGRGRTDTQYF.